The 32 T cell receptor beta chains below come from one sample, sequenced in a study of T cell repertoires in cytomegalovirus infection. TCRdb re-called the reads with MiXCR, one entry per CDR3 protein. The sample contains around 530,000 distinct CDR3 sequences, 26% of which appear only once. The sequenced material came from PBMCs. These receptor sequences come from a human donor in good health (CMV status not recorded). Some clones in this sample may be carry-over from other donors' samples.

The chain is built from TRBV12-3 or TRBV12-4 and TRBJ1-2; D gene unclear. V gave up 5 bases and J gave up 4 bases, with 17 bases separating them. The CDR3 extends over 15 amino acids. CDR3 bases: TGTGCCAGCAGTCCCCCAAACCTCGCTGGCTATGGCTACACCTTC. It is translated as CASSPPNLAGYGYTF.

The rearrangement uses TRBV2 and TRBJ2-1; 12 bases align to TRBD2. In germline, CDR1 is SNHLY, CDR2 FYNNEI. J lost 6 bases, V lost 8 bases, and 8 bases had no gene match. The CDR3 spans 15 residues. The CDR3 reads CASPSGRVTCNEQFF. CDR3 nucleotide sequence: TGTGCCAGCCCTAGCGGGAGGGTAACCTGCAATGAGCAGTTCTTC.

This sequence joins TRBV3-1 and TRBJ2-1; 12 nucleotides agree with TRBD2. Per germline, CDR1 LGHDT and CDR2 YNNKEL (reference sequence). J lost 7 bases, V lost 3 bases, and 7 bases had no gene match. CDR3 length: 16 residues. DNA of the CDR3: TGTGCCAGCAGCCATCCTAGCGGGAGGGGTCTGAATGAGCAGTTCTTC. As protein: CASSHPSGRGLNEQFF.

This clonotype came up many times. The V gene is TRBV7-2, the J gene TRBJ2-7, with 8 bases identical to TRBD2. Germline V gene data show CDR1 as SGHTA and CDR2 as FQGNSA. The CDR3 consists of 16 residues. Germline trimming cut 0 bases from V and 5 bases from J; bases unmatched to any gene: 9. The CDR3, as DNA: TGTGCCAGCAGCTTAGCGGGCGGGAGGATTTTCCACGAGCAGTACGTC. This encodes CASSLAGGRIFHEQYV.

The chain carries TRBV6-2 or TRBV6-3 and TRBJ2-7, with TRBD1 matching over 8 bases. The CDR3 runs 15 residues. Germline V CDR1 and CDR2: MNHEY, SVGEGT. The V gene end was trimmed by 7 bases and the J gene end by 5 bases; junction bases not matched to a gene: 13. CDR3 region: CASNSFRTGFHEQYF. The DNA for the CDR3 is TGTGCCAGCAATTCGTTTAGGACAGGGTTCCACGAGCAGTACTTC.

This clonotype was seen at least ten times. The chain combines TRBV11-2 with TRBJ1-1; 7 bases match TRBD1. This CDR3 region has 11 residues. Germline V lookup: CDR1 SGHAT, CDR2 FQNNGV. Unmatched junction bases numbered 6, after V lost 5 bases and J lost 12 bases. The CDR3 nucleotides read TGTGCCAGCAGCCAGACAGGGAGGCCTTTCTTT. Its protein is CASSQTGRPFF.

This clonotype appeared many times. The rearrangement uses TRBV7-6 and TRBJ1-4; tentative D call: TRBD1 (5 bases). Deletions cut 4 bases from V and 8 bases from J, with 11 bases between. The CDR3 extends over 13 amino acids. Germline V lookup: CDR1 SGHVS, CDR2 FNYEAQ. CDR3: CASSSSGGEKLFF. The CDR3 DNA reads TGTGCCAGCAGCTCCTCGGGGGGGGAAAAACTGTTTTTT.

This clonotype was picked up a small number of times. This chain joins TRBV20-1 and TRBJ2-5; the D gene is possibly TRBD2 (5 bases). CDR1 is DFQATT, CDR2 SNEGSKA, per germline (reference sequence). V shed 5 bases and J shed 5 bases, with 18 bases lying between them. CDR3 length equals 14 residues. CDR3 sequence: CSAQRIDLVETQYF. The CDR3, as DNA: TGCAGTGCTCAGCGGATCGACCTGGTGGAGACCCAGTACTTC.

This clonotype was recorded at least ten times. The chain couples TRBV7-2 to TRBJ2-3; 9 nucleotides line up with TRBD2. CDR1 is SGHTA and CDR2 is FQGNSA in the germline V gene. CDR3 length equals 15 residues. V was clipped by 6 bases and J by 2 bases; unmatched bases: 6. This CDR3 reads CASRVSGGTTDTQYF. In DNA, the CDR3 is TGTGCCAGCAGAGTTAGCGGGGGTACCACAGATACGCAGTATTTT.

This clonotype turned up a few times. This chain links TRBV15 with TRBJ2-1; the D gene is possibly TRBD2 (5 bases). The CDR3 is 14 amino acids. Between the trimmed V and J ends, which lost 7 bases and 2 bases, there was a span of 12 bases. Germline CDR1 LNHNV, CDR2 YYDKDF (reference sequence). The CDR3 region has the DNA TGTGCCACCATAGGCTCCGGGACCTACAATGAGCAGTTCTTC. It translates to CATIGSGTYNEQFF.

At least ten counts were recorded for this clonotype. The chain links TRBV12-3 or TRBV12-4 to TRBJ2-5; no clear D. V lost 5 bases to trimming and J lost 2 bases, with 9 bases between them. The CDR3 extends over 13 amino acids. CDR3 coding DNA: TGTGCCAGCAGTCAACATAATCAAGAGACCCAGTACTTC. Amino acids: CASSQHNQETQYF.

The chain combines TRBV29-1 with TRBJ2-4; 12 bases are shared with TRBD2. The CDR3 is 15 amino acids. The germline gives CDR1 SQVTM, CDR2 ANQGSEA. The J segment lost 8 bases and the V segment lost 7 bases, leaving 12 bases of the junction unmatched. CDR3 loop: CSALGLAGGPDIQYF. The CDR3 DNA is TGCAGCGCTCTCGGTCTAGCGGGAGGGCCCGACATTCAGTACTTC.

This clonotype was detected only a few times. Here the CDR3 reads CASSETTYSSTDTQYF. The CDR3 nucleotides are TGCGCCAGCAGTGAGACAACATACTCTAGCACAGATACGCAGTATTTT. The J gene is TRBJ2-3, the V gene TRBV10-1; D is uncertain. CDR3 length: 16 amino acids. Germline values: CDR1 WNHNN, CDR2 SYGVQD (reference sequence). V was clipped by 2 bases and J by 0 bases, with 12 bases between them.

This clonotype occurred many times. V and J are TRBV7-2 and TRBJ2-1, with D unclear. The germline V and J ends were trimmed by 1 base and 0 bases, with 7 bases remaining between them. The CDR3 totals 15 residues. The germline V gene has CDR1 SGHTA and CDR2 FQGNSA. The CDR3: CASSLVRSSYNEQFF. CDR3 DNA sequence: TGTGCCAGCAGCTTAGTTAGGAGCTCCTACAATGAGCAGTTCTTC.

This clonotype was observed a handful of times. The rearrangement links TRBV19 to TRBJ2-5; 8 bases agree with TRBD2. Germline V gene data show CDR1 as LNHDA and CDR2 as SQIVND (reference sequence). The CDR3 sequence is 15 residues long. With 5 bases clipped from V and 5 bases from J, the junction kept 10 bases outside the gene matches. The CDR3 nucleotides are TGTGCCAGTAGTCCGCAACGGACTAGCTGGGAGACCCAGTACTTC. Translation gives CASSPQRTSWETQYF. Combining the CDR3 with reference TRBV19 and TRBJ2-5 gives the whole variable domain DGGITQSPKYLFRKEGQNVTLSCEQNLNHDAMYWYRQDPGQGLRLIYYSQIVNDFQKGDIAEGYSVSREKKESFPLTVTSAQKNPTAFYLCASSPQRTSWETQYFGPGTRLLVL.

This clonotype was seen many times. This chain links TRBV7-3 with TRBJ2-1; D is uncertain. CDR1 is SGHTA, CDR2 FQGTGA, per germline. The CDR3 covers 15 residues. V dropped 5 bases and J dropped 1 base, with 12 bases sitting between them. DNA of the CDR3: TGTGCCAGCAGCCCCGGGCAGGCGTCCTACAATGAGCAGTTCTTC. It yields the protein CASSPGQASYNEQFF.

The chain is built from TRBV18 and TRBJ1-1; TRBD1 matches at 8 bases. This CDR3 contains 14 residues. Germline trimming cut 3 bases from V and 7 bases from J; bases unmatched to any gene: 7. Per germline, CDR1 KGHSH and CDR2 LQKENI. The CDR3 DNA sequence: TGTGCCAGCTCACCTATACAGGGGGGGATTGAAGCTTTCTTT. Residues: CASSPIQGGIEAFF.

The chain recombines TRBV20-1 with TRBJ2-3, with a weak D call TRBD1 (5 bases). Trimming removed 6 bases at V and 1 base at J, with 20 bases between. CDR1 is DFQATT and CDR2 is SNEGSKA in the germline V gene (reference sequence). This CDR3 region has 16 residues. The CDR3 loop is CSAQGDGAIRTDTQYF. As DNA, the CDR3 is TGCAGTGCCCAAGGGGATGGGGCGATTCGCACAGATACGCAGTATTTT.

This chain links TRBV19 with TRBJ2-5; D is unresolved. V was clipped by 5 bases and J by 3 bases, with 16 bases between them. The CDR3 sequence is 15 residues long. CDR1 is LNHDA, CDR2 SQIVND, per germline (reference sequence). CDR3 DNA: TGTGCCAGTAGTCCCCAATTACGACGGGAAGAGACCCAGTACTTC. Amino acid sequence: CASSPQLRREETQYF.

The chain is built from TRBV7-7 and TRBJ1-3; tentatively, D is TRBD1 (5 bases). The CDR3 is 20 amino acids. Germline CDR1 SSHAT, CDR2 FNYEAQ (reference sequence). V was pared by 4 bases and J by 0 bases, with 25 bases between. CDR3 region: CASSSTGTEVLAFSGNTIYF. CDR3 nucleotide sequence: TGTGCCAGCAGCTCCACCGGGACGGAAGTGCTAGCTTTCTCTGGAAACACCATATATTTT.

The gene calls are TRBV6-2 or TRBV6-3 and TRBJ2-7; 9 bases are a match to TRBD2. The germline V gene encodes CDR1 MNHEY and CDR2 SVGEGT. The trim removed 7 bases at V and 5 bases at J, leaving 15 bases unmatched. The CDR3 runs to 16 residues. The CDR3 spells CASNPTSGSGSHEQYF. The CDR3 DNA reads TGTGCCAGCAACCCAACGTCTGGTAGCGGGAGCCACGAGCAGTACTTC.

The chain joins TRBV6-2 or TRBV6-3 to TRBJ2-1; 13 nucleotides agree with TRBD2. The CDR3 sequence is 18 residues long. V shed 2 bases, J shed 4 bases, and the junction held 8 bases outside the gene matches. Germline-derived CDR1 and CDR2 are MNHEY and SVGEGT. DNA for the CDR3: TGTGCCAGCAGTTACCCCGGACTAGCGGGAGCGCAGTACAATGAGCAGTTCTTC. The encoded protein is CASSYPGLAGAQYNEQFF.

The CDR3: CASSYYPVGDEQFF. The CDR3 DNA reads as TGTGCCAGCAGTTATTATCCGGTGGGGGATGAGCAGTTCTTC. V gene TRBV28 combines with J gene TRBJ2-1, with D perhaps matching TRBD1 or TRBD2 (5 bases each). Trimming removed 4 bases at V and 8 bases at J, with 15 bases between. Germline CDR1 is MDHEN and CDR2 is SYDVKM. CDR3 length: 14 amino acids.

This clonotype was observed a few times. The genes are TRBV20-1 and TRBJ1-5; D is perhaps TRBD1 (6 bases). V shed 2 bases and J shed 6 bases, with 14 bases lying between them. Germline V gene sequence: CDR1 DFQATT, CDR2 SNEGSKA (reference sequence). The CDR3 runs 14 residues. In DNA form, the CDR3 reads TGCAGTGCTAGAACCAGGGGAGTCGGTCAGCCCCAGCATTTT. This gives the protein CSARTRGVGQPQHF.

This clonotype was recorded a few times. The chain joins TRBV19 to TRBJ2-7, with 11 bases aligning to TRBD2. Germline CDR1 and CDR2: LNHDA and SQIVND (reference sequence). This CDR3 spans 15 amino acids. Trimming cost V 1 base and J 2 bases; bases outside gene matches: 1. CDR3 amino acids: CASSIGLAGTYEQYV. In DNA form, the CDR3 reads TGTGCCAGTAGTATAGGACTAGCGGGGACCTACGAGCAGTACGTC.

This chain connects TRBV11-3 to TRBJ2-7; unclear D gene. This CDR3 has 13 amino acids. Per germline, CDR1 SGHNT and CDR2 YENEEA. Trimming pared 2 bases from V and 1 base from J, leaving 6 bases between. CDR3 bases: TGTGCCAGCAGCTTACCCCCGTCCTACGAGCAGTACGTC. Translated: CASSLPPSYEQYV.

A single count supports this clonotype. This chain connects TRBV28 to TRBJ2-3, with TRBD2 identical over 8 bases. The V gene's germline CDR1 is MDHEN and CDR2 SYDVKM. V lost 7 bases, J lost 1 base, and 7 bases stayed unmatched. The CDR3 spans 15 residues. The CDR3 is CASINPAGGTDTQYF. Here the CDR3 DNA reads TGTGCCAGCATCAATCCAGCGGGAGGCACAGATACGCAGTATTTT.

The J gene is TRBJ2-1, the V gene TRBV19; the D is unclear. This CDR3 is built from 16 residues. Between the trimmed V and J ends, which lost 6 bases and 3 bases, there was a span of 18 bases. Germline-derived CDR1 and CDR2 are LNHDA and SQIVND (reference sequence). This CDR3 is CASSTTSLIYYNEQFF. CDR3 in DNA: TGTGCCAGTAGCACGACTTCCCTGATTTACTACAATGAGCAGTTCTTC.

The V and J genes are TRBV28 and TRBJ1-1; 7 bases line up with TRBD1. The CDR3 runs 16 residues. J was trimmed by 6 bases and V by 6 bases; bases with no gene match: 16. Germline values: CDR1 MDHEN, CDR2 SYDVKM. The CDR3 sequence: CASRQRGGGQLAEAFF. The CDR3 bases are TGTGCCAGCAGACAGAGGGGCGGGGGACAGTTAGCTGAAGCTTTCTTT.

A single count supports this clonotype. This chain links TRBV25-1 with TRBJ2-7; D unclear. Trimming left V 3 bases short and J 3 bases short, with 15 bases between. Germline CDR1 is MGHDK and CDR2 is SYGVNS. The CDR3 is made up of 15 amino acids. For the CDR3, the DNA is TGTGCCAGCAGTGATTTGAACACTGTAGACTACGAGCAGTACTTC. Amino acids: CASSDLNTVDYEQYF.

V usage is TRBV11-2 and J usage is TRBJ1-6; D is perhaps TRBD1 (6 bases). The germline gives CDR1 SGHAT, CDR2 FQNNGV. The CDR3 is 18 residues long. The V end lost 1 base, the J end lost 7 bases, and 20 bases lay between the germline ends. Here the CDR3 DNA reads TGTGCCAGCAGCTTAGGTGGGGGGCCTTGGAACATAAATTCACCCCTCCACTTT. The encoded protein is CASSLGGGPWNINSPLHF.

The rearrangement links TRBV12-3 or TRBV12-4 to TRBJ1-5; D is possibly TRBD1 (5 bases). Trimming left V 7 bases short and J 5 bases short, with 12 bases between. This CDR3 region has 13 residues. The CDR3 reads CASNGRGYQPQHF. The CDR3 DNA is TGTGCCAGCAACGGTCGGGGGTATCAGCCCCAGCATTTT.